This T cell receptor (beta chain) was observed in a study of cytomegalovirus exposure and HLA in healthy donors. Study-level information: The approximately 120 validation repertoires used the same platform as the 666 first-cohort repertoires, a later analysis reported.

Separate from the approximately 700-subject first cohort was the roughly 120-subject validation cohort, to which the donors belonged. Looked up from germline, CDR1 is PRHDT and CDR2 is FYEKMQ (reference sequence). The CDR3 is made up of 14 amino acids. The J segment lost 3 bases and the V segment lost 6 bases, leaving 3 bases of the junction unmatched. Using immunoSEQ multiplex PCR, the repertoire was profiled, and TCRdb retains in-frame clones only, with some absent. The sample includes a few hundred thousand clones, about 90% of them seen just once. V gene TRBV13 combines with J gene TRBJ2-2; 8 nucleotides agree with TRBD1. The sequence came from a man between 18 and 29 years old in good health and CMV-seropositive. Material for sequencing was PBMCs. The CDR3 DNA follows: TGTGCCAGCAGAGAGACAGGGGACACCGGGGAGCTGTTTTTT. Its translation is CASRETGDTGELFF.